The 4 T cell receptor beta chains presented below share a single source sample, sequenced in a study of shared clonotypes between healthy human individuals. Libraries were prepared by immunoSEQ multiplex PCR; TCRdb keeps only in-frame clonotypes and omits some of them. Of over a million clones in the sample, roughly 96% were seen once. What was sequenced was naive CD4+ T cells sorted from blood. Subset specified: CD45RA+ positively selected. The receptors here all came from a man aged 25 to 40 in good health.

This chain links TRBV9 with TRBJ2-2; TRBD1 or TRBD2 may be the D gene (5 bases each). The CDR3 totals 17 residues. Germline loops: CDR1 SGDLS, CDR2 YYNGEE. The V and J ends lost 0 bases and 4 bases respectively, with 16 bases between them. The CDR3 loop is CASSVGGAGTFTGELFF. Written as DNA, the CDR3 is TGTGCCAGCAGCGTAGGAGGGGCCGGGACCTTCACCGGGGAGCTGTTTTTT.

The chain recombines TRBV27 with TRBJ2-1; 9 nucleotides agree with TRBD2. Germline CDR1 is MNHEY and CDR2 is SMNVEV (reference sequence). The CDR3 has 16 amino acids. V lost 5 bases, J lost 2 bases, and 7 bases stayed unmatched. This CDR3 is CASSLQAGGTYNEQFF. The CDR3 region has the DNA TGTGCCAGCAGTCTACAAGCGGGAGGCACCTACAATGAGCAGTTCTTC.

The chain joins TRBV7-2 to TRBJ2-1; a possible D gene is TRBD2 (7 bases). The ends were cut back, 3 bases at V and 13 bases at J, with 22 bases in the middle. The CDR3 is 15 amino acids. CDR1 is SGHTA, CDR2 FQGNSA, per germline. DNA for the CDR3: TGTGCCAGCAGCTTTGGAGCGGGGACAACAATGAGTCAGTTCTTC. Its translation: CASSFGAGTTMSQFF. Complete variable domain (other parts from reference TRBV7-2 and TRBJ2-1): GAGVSQSPSNKVTEKGKDVELRCDPISGHTALYWYRQSLGQGLEFLIYFQGNSAPDKSGLPSDRFSAERTGGSVSTLTIQRTQQEDSAVYLCASSFGAGTTMSQFFGPGTRLTVL.

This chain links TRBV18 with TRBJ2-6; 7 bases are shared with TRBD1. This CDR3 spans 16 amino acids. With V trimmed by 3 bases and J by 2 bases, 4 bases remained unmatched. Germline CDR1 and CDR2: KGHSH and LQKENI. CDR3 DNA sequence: TGTGCCAGCTCACCTGACAGGGTAACTGGGGCCAACGTCCTGACTTTC. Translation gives CASSPDRVTGANVLTF.